This record covers a single T cell receptor (beta chain). Participant-given clinical history determined each cohort assignment. V shed 6 bases, J shed 5 bases, and the junction held 4 bases outside the gene matches. The CDR3 length is 14 residues. CDR1 and CDR2 (germline): KGHSH, LQKENI. Study processing details: Cell counts per sample came from amplifying reference gene primers. Sequencing was performed with immunoSEQ multiplex PCR; in TCRdb, only in-frame clones are kept and a portion is missing. V, J and clone size reflect that table, while D and trimming were determined from the DNA. The table has about 220,000 clones, 82% seen once. The data were obtained in a study of blood T cell repertoires in COVID-19.

The V gene is TRBV18, the J gene TRBJ2-1, with 10 nucleotides matching TRBD2. Input material: PBMCs or T cells enriched from blood (not recorded which). The sequence derives from a woman aged 55 to 70 who had recovered from COVID-19. The CDR3: CASSPGLANNEQFF. The CDR3 nucleotides read TGTGCCAGCTCTCCGGGACTAGCGAACAATGAGCAGTTCTTC.